This T cell receptor beta chain is from a study of blood T cells in healthy people across ages. This clonotype was seen once. Its antigen is undetermined. Roughly 10 milliliters of peripheral blood were drawn from each donor. PCR was performed a second time for about 7 to 12 cycles using a sample-barcoded 5' primer and a J-beta primer mix. TCRdb re-derived calls from the 5' RACE reads in MiXCR, one entry per CDR3 protein. The table has a few hundred thousand distinct CDR3 sequences, about 55% seen once. Study-level findings and limits: From one million sequenced T cells, diversity estimates were lower bounds. Possibly confounding the expanded clonotype changes was the fact that donor CMV status was unknown.

This TCR was sampled from a man aged 55 to 70 in good health. Sequencing used blood.

The CDR3: CASSQEETGYTGELFF. CDR3 coding DNA: TGCGCCAGCAGCCAAGAGGAGACAGGGTACACCGGGGAGCTGTTTTTT. The chain links TRBV4-1 to TRBJ2-2; TRBD1 matches at 7 bases. The CDR3 is made up of 16 amino acids. Per germline, CDR1 MGHRA and CDR2 YSYEKL. J was trimmed by 3 bases and V by 0 bases; bases with no gene match: 4.